This T cell receptor beta chain derives from a study of T-cell memory formation after mild COVID-19. Study overall: The TCR clusters were mostly specific to one donor.

The ends were cut back, 6 bases at V and 3 bases at J, with 12 bases in the middle. Germline V gives CDR1 MNHNS, CDR2 SASEGT. The CDR3 consists of 13 residues. Via MiXCR, TCRdb re-called the 5' RACE reads, giving one row per CDR3 protein. The sample lists roughly 600,000 distinct CDR3 sequences, approximately 19% occurring once. This receptor was obtained from an adult woman who had mild COVID-19 (a few samples of this study predate the infection). Cell type and time point are not known. The chain has TRBV6-1 and TRBJ2-7; possible D gene TRBD1, 5 bases. The sequencing sample was made of PBMCs or a T cell subset sorted from them (not recorded which). The CDR3 DNA reads TGTGCCAGCAGGCACAGGCTTTTCTACGAGCAGTACTTC. Its protein product is CASRHRLFYEQYF.